This TCR beta chain is drawn from a study of T cell changes during pregnancy in multiple sclerosis. V shed 1 base and J 7 bases; nucleotides not matched to a gene: 2. CDR3 length: 14 amino acids. Germline CDR1 SGHTA, CDR2 FQGNSA. The protocol was immunoSEQ multiplex PCR, while the TCRdb copy is restricted to in-frame clones and leaves out a portion. The profile covers about 60,000 clones, with more than 80% appearing a single time and about 0.5% taken by the ten largest. The receptor comes from a female donor in good health, enrolled as a control in a pregnancy study. The gene calls are TRBV7-2 and TRBJ1-1, with 11 nucleotides matching TRBD1. Specimen: CD4+ T cells from peripheral blood mononuclear cells, collected after pregnancy. DNA for the CDR3: TGTGCCAGCAGCTTAGTAGGGACAGGGGGTGAAGCTTTCTTT. Translating gives CASSLVGTGGEAFF.